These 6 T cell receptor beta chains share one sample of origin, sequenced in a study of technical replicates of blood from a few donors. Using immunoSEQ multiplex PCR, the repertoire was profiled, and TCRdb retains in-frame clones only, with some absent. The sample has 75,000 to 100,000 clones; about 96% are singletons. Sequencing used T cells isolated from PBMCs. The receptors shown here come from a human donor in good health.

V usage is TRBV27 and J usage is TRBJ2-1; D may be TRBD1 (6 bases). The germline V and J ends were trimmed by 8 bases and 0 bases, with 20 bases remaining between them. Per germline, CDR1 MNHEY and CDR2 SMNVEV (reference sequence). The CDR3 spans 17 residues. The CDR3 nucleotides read TGTGCCAGCGCCCCCCCCAGGGGTAGGAGCTCCTACAATGAGCAGTTCTTC. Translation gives CASAPPRGRSSYNEQFF.

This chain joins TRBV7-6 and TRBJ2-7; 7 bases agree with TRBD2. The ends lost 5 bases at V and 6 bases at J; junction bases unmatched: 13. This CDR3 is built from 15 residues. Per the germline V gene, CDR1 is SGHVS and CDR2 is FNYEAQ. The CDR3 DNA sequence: TGTGCCAGCAGCCCCGCGGCGAGCGGGGTGGGCGAGCAGTACTTC. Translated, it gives CASSPAASGVGEQYF.

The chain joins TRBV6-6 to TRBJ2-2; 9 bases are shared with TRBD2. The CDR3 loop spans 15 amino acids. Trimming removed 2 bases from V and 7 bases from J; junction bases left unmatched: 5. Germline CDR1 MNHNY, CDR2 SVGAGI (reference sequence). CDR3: CASSYSGGSDGELFF. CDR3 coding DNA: TGTGCCAGCAGTTACAGCGGGGGGTCGGACGGGGAGCTGTTTTTT.

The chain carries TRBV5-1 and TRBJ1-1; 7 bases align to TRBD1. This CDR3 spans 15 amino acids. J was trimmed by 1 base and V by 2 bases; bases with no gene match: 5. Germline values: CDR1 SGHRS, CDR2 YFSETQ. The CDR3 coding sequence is TGCGCCAGCAGCTTCCAGACAGGGTCGAACACTGAAGCTTTCTTT. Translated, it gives CASSFQTGSNTEAFF.

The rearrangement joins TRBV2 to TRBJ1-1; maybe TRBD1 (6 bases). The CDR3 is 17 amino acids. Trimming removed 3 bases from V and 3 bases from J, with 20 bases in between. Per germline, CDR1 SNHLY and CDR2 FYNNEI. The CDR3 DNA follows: TGTGCCAGCAGTGATCCTGACGGGCAGGGGCGGTACACTGAAGCTTTCTTT. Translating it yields CASSDPDGQGRYTEAFF.

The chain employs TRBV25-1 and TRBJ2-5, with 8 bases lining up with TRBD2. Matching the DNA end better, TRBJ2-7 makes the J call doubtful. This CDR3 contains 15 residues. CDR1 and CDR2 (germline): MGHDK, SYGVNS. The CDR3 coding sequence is TGTGCCAGCAGTGACACAGGACTAGCTTCCTACGAGCAGTACTTC. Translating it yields CASSDTGLASYEQYF.